This T cell receptor (beta chain) was captured by sequencing in a study of human thymus T cells. Findings of the study overall: Thymic and blood repertoires showed apparently biased V and J gene usage. Related research has reported that thymic repertoires overlap highly among unrelated individuals.

Sequenced by immunoSEQ multiplex PCR; TCRdb stores in-frame clones only, minus some. The data contain about 130,000 clones, around 94% of them singletons. In corrective heart surgery, resections were taken, and these provided the thymus tissue. Corrective surgery for congenital heart defects was being performed on the healthy Finnish infants who served as donors. Of note for this clone: Its antigen is unknown.

Deletions cut 5 bases from V and 2 bases from J, with 7 bases between. Germline V gene lookup returns CDR1 MNHEY and CDR2 SVGAGI. The length of the CDR3 is 12 residues. This rearrangement joins TRBV6-5 to TRBJ2-7; D is unresolved. This clonotype originated in a boy under two years old with a congenital heart defect but otherwise immunologically healthy. The sample taken for sequencing was thymus tissue. The CDR3 reads CASSEFPYEQYF. The CDR3 region has the DNA TGTGCCAGCAGTGAATTCCCCTACGAGCAGTACTTC.